This TCR beta chain is from a study of T cells in localized non-small cell lung cancer (dated by TCRdb to 2018 to 2020). Context from the whole study: The study examined T cell repertoires in a few hundred patients with early-stage NSCLC and compared tumors with uninvolved tumor-adjacent lungs. Of the NSCLC patients, about 130 were male and approximately 97 were female, and the mean age was around 66 years. All 240 or so NSCLC patients in the cohort were treatment-naive and had localized lung tumors that were resected.

Overall study outcomes, separate from this receptor: Because multi-region tumor sequencing was not done, intratumor heterogeneity could not be ruled out. Higher blood T cell density associated with longer overall survival, while higher adjacent-lung clonality associated with shorter survival. The highest T cell clonality was observed in uninvolved tumor-adjacent lung, where clonality exceeded that of tumor, suggesting that antigenic responses were more focused in uninvolved tumor-adjacent lung. Because of the exploratory design, TCR variables were selected using unadjusted p-values without false-discovery rate correction. A median of approximately 62 of the top 100 tumor clones turned up in the paired uninvolved adjacent lung, and 25 to 30 of those clones also ranked among the top 100 of that same adjacent lung.

The immunoSEQ Assay was used to sequence TCR beta CDR3 regions from DNA. From the authors' description of their analysis: To compute T cell density, TCR beta template counts were normalized to usable DNA, which was estimated by amplifying housekeeping genes. Using the preseqR package, richness was estimated by extrapolating to 120,000 templates for tissue samples and 400,000 templates for PBMC samples. Clonality was taken to be one minus Pielou's evenness. Differential abundance testing on productive amino-acid clonotypes, with a minimum total count of 5 and an alpha of 0.1, was used to identify tissue-enriched TCRs. The Jaccard Index and the Morisita Overlap Index were used to measure how much the repertoires overlapped between compartments. GLIPH grouped TCR beta CDR3s together with public tetramer-defined viral CDR3s, and a viral motif had to include at least three viral sequences and also show V-gene enrichment. Held by TCRdb, this immuneACCESS table contains in-frame sequences only and omits some clones. Under half of the omission traces to an unresolved V gene where checked; the cause of the rest is unknown. The DNA was the basis for D and trimming; V, J and clone size are from that table. For this sample there are more than 12,000 clones; about 85% appear just once. The ten largest account for 24% of the sample.

As for this clone: Its antigen is still unknown. Qualities for individual bases were not recorded, and no much larger clone is one base off.

Trimming at the junction amounts to 4 bases on V and 8 bases on J, and the germline ends lie 11 bases apart. The germline V gene supplies CDR1 LGHNA and CDR2 YNFKEQ. From the cysteine through the phenylalanine, the CDR3 covers 12 amino acids. The CDR3 DNA has 36 bases and is translated from base 1. At diagnosis, tumor, uninvolved tumor-adjacent lung and peripheral blood were collected and then preserved as a mix of FFPE and fresh-frozen material. For TCR repertoire profiling, the blood samples were analyzed as peripheral blood mononuclear cells. Sequenced material: peripheral blood, taken before any cancer treatment. This receptor was obtained from a female donor over 55 with stage I squamous cell lung carcinoma. The chain is encoded by TRBV4-2 joined to TRBJ1-2; the D gene cannot be resolved reliably. The CDR3 amino acid sequence is: CASSPGRDGYTF. The DNA sequence reads TGTGCCAGCAGCCCCGGGCGAGACGGCTACACCTTC.